This T cell receptor (beta chain) was sequenced in a study of blood T cell repertoires in COVID-19. Study information: Samples came from the United States, Italy and Spain, spanning acute and convalescent COVID-19.

CDR3 length equals 14 residues. Germline V gene lookup returns CDR1 GTSNPN and CDR2 SVGIG (reference sequence). V lost 1 base and J 7 bases, leaving 14 bases between the germline ends. The data were produced by immunoSEQ multiplex PCR, yet TCRdb's version contains in-frame clones alone and is incomplete. The table records approximately 220,000 clones, roughly 89% of them present only once. The sequence derives from a man in his 60s who had recovered from COVID-19. The genes are TRBV30 and TRBJ2-4; a possible D gene is TRBD2 (6 bases). Input material: peripheral blood. The CDR3 sequence: CAWSAASAGNIQYF. CDR3 DNA: TGTGCCTGGAGTGCCGCCAGTGCGGGGAACATTCAGTACTTC.